The following is a T cell receptor (beta chain) sequence with its context. V dropped 7 bases and J dropped 1; count of bases not matched to a gene: 8. Germline CDR1 is LNHDA and CDR2 is SQIVND (reference sequence). The CDR3 consists of 15 residues. Repertoires were generated with immunoSEQ multiplex PCR, while TCRdb's copy carries only in-frame clones and drops some. The top ten clones hold about 2.5% of a sample with about 230,000 clones, roughly 80% of them seen once. The data were taken from a study of blood T cell repertoires in COVID-19. The chain employs TRBV19 and TRBJ1-1; 8 bases are shared with TRBD1. The TCR sequence derives from a woman in her sixties or seventies with active or convalescent COVID-19. Sequences were obtained from peripheral blood. CDR3 region: CASKRTGRGNTEAFF. The CDR3 DNA sequence: TGTGCCAGTAAAAGGACAGGGAGGGGGAACACTGAAGCTTTCTTT.